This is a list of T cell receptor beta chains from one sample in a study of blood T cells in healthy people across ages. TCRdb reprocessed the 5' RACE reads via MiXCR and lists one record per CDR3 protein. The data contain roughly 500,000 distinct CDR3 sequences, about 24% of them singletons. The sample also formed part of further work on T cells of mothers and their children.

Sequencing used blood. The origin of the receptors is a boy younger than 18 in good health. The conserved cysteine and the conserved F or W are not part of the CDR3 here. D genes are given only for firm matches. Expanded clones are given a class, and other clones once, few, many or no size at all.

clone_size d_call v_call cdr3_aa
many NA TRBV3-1 ASSQAVASTDTQY
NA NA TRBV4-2 ASSSLMDYEQY
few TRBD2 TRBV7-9 ASSLQAGGPTDTQY
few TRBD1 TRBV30 AWSVPGTGGEKLF
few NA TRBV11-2 ASSLQTPTVLNTGELF
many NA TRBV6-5 ASSYQGSGANVLT
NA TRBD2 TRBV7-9 ASSLERLAGTYEQY
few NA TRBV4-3 ASSQEKSSDEQF
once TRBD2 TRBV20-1 SGAGEDLYWEQY
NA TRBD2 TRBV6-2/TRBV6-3 ASSYALAGGKETQY
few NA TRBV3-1 ASSQYASGPSTGYT